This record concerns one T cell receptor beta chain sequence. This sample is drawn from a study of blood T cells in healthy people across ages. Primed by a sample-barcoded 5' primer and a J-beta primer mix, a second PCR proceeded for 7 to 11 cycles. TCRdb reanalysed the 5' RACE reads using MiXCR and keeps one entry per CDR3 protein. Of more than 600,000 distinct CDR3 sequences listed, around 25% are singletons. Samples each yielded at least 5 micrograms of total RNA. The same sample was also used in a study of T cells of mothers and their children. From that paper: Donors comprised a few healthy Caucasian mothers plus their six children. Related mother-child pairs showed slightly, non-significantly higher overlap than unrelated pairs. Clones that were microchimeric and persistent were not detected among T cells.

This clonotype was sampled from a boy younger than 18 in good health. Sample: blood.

The CDR3, as DNA: TGCAGTGCTAGGATGTCAACCTCCTACAATGAGCAGTTCTTC. Translation: CSARMSTSYNEQFF. The V gene is TRBV20-1, the J gene TRBJ2-5, with unresolved D. TRBJ2-1 explains the end of the DNA better; the J call may be wrong. Germline values: CDR1 DFQATT, CDR2 SNEGSKA (reference sequence). The CDR3 extends over 14 amino acids.